Below, one T cell receptor beta chain is given with its context. No antigen is known for it. This specimen comes from a study of CD8 T cells in ankylosing spondylitis. Findings and limits, study-wide: Peripheral blood samples showed relatively rare disease-linked clones, and these clones were CD8+. The authors reported significant enrichment of disease-linked clones in matched ankylosing spondylitis synovial fluid.

Library preparation for TCR beta used quantitative 5'-RACE with molecular barcodes. TCRdb reprocessed the 5' RACE reads with MiXCR, giving one entry per CDR3 protein. Among under 450,000 distinct CDR3 sequences listed, around 20% were seen once. This CDR3 spans 20 amino acids. The junction had 16 bases not matched to a gene; V was cut back by 2 bases and J by 3 bases. The chain is built from TRBV12-3 or TRBV12-4 and TRBJ2-6, with 7 bases aligning to TRBD1. Sequencing was performed on blood, either unsorted or a sorted T cell fraction (not recorded which). The receptor was isolated from a male donor with ankylosing spondylitis or in good health (not recorded which). For the CDR3, the DNA is TGTGCCAGCAGTTTATGGATGGAACAGGGGTCCCCGGATGGGGCCAACGTCCTGACTTTC. Residues: CASSLWMEQGSPDGANVLTF.